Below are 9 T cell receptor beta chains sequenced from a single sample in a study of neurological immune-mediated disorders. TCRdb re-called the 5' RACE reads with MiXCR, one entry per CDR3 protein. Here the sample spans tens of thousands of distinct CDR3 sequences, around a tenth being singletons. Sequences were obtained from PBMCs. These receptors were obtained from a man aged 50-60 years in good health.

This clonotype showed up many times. In nucleotides, the CDR3 is TGCGCCAGCAGCTTGGAACTAGCGGCGAACACCGGGGAGCTGTTTTTT. It specifies CASSLELAANTGELFF. The gene calls are TRBV5-1 and TRBJ2-2; 8 nucleotides line up with TRBD2. Per the germline V gene, CDR1 is SGHRS and CDR2 is YFSETQ. The CDR3 spans 16 residues. V was pared by 0 bases and J by 0 bases, with 1 base of the junction left unmatched.

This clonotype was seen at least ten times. CDR3 amino acids: CASSFQGFDSPLHF. The CDR3 nucleotides are TGTGCCAGCAGTTTTCAGGGGTTTGATTCACCCCTCCACTTT. The chain uses TRBV7-2 and TRBJ1-6, with D maybe TRBD1 (6 bases). The CDR3 covers 14 residues. The germline V and J ends were trimmed by 6 bases and 8 bases, with 14 bases remaining between them. Germline V gene data show CDR1 as SGHTA and CDR2 as FQGNSA.

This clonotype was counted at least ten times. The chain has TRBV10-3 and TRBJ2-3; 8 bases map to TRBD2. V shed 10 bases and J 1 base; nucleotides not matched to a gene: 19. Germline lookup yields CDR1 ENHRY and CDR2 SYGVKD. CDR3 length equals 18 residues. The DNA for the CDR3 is TGTGCCACCTCCGGGCGGGGGGAAGTAACTCTAGGCACAGATACGCAGTATTTT. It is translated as CATSGRGEVTLGTDTQYF.

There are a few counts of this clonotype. For the CDR3, the DNA is TGTGCCAGCTCACCCCAAAGGGACGCCTACAATGAGCAGTTCTTC. Amino acid sequence: CASSPQRDAYNEQFF. This chain uses TRBV18 with TRBJ2-1; D tentatively reads TRBD1 or TRBD2 (5 bases each). Trimming removed 3 bases from V and 2 bases from J, with 11 bases in between. The CDR3 covers 15 residues. CDR1 is KGHSH, CDR2 LQKENI, per germline.

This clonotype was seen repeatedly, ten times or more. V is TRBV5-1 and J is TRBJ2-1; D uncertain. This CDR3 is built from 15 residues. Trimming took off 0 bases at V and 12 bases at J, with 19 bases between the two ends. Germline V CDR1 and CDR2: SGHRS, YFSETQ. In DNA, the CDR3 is TGCGCCAGCAGCTTGGCCCAAGACAACAGTTTCGGGCAGTTCTTC. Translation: CASSLAQDNSFGQFF.

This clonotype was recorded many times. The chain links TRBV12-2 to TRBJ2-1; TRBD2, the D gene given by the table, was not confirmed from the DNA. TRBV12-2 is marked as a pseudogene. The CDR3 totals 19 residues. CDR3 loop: CASRLLPGLAGSSYNEQFF. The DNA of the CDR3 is TGTGCAAGTCGCTTATTACCGGGACTAGCGGGAAGCTCCTACAATGAGCAGTTCTTC.

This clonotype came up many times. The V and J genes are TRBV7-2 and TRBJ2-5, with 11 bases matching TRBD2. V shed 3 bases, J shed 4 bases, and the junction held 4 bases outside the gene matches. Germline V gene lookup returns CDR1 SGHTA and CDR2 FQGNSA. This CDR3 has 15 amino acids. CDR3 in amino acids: CASSLSGTSGETQYF. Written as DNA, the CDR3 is TGTGCCAGCAGCTTGTCCGGGACTAGCGGAGAGACCCAGTACTTC.

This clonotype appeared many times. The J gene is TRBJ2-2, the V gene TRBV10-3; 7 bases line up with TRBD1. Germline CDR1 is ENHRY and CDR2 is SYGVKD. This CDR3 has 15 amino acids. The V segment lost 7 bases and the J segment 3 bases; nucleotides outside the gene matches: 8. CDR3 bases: TGTGCCATCACAGAACAGGGGAGAGACACCGGGGAGCTGTTTTTT. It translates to CAITEQGRDTGELFF.

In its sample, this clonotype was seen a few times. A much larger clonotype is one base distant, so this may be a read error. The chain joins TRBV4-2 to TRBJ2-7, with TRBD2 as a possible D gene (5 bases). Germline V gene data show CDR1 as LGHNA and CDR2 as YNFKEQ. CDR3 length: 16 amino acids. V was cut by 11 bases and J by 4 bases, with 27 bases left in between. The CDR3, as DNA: TGTGCCTTCGACCGCCAGGTATGGATCGGAGGTTACGAGCAGTACTTC. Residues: CAFDRQVWIGGYEQYF.